The TCR beta chain under discussion was sequenced for a study of blood T cell repertoires in COVID-19. As for the study in general: Spain, Italy and the United States supplied samples that represented acute and convalescent COVID-19. T cells, B-cell-depleted T cells, or PBMCs supplied cDNA or gDNA.

Profiling relied on immunoSEQ multiplex PCR, and the TCRdb table lists in-frame clones only, not all of them. The table shows roughly 38,000 clones, with just over 85% occurring only once. The V gene lost 2 bases and the J gene lost 3 bases, with 14 bases spanning the gap. CDR1 and CDR2 from the germline V gene are LGHNA and YSLEER. There are 16 residues in the CDR3. Source material: peripheral blood. The sequence came from a man between 65 and 79 years old with acute or convalescent COVID-19. The V gene is TRBV4-3, the J gene TRBJ2-1; tentative D call: TRBD2 (6 bases). CDR3 region: CASSQIPGVRYNEQFF. In DNA, the CDR3 is TGCGCCAGCAGCCAAATTCCGGGAGTACGCTACAATGAGCAGTTCTTC.